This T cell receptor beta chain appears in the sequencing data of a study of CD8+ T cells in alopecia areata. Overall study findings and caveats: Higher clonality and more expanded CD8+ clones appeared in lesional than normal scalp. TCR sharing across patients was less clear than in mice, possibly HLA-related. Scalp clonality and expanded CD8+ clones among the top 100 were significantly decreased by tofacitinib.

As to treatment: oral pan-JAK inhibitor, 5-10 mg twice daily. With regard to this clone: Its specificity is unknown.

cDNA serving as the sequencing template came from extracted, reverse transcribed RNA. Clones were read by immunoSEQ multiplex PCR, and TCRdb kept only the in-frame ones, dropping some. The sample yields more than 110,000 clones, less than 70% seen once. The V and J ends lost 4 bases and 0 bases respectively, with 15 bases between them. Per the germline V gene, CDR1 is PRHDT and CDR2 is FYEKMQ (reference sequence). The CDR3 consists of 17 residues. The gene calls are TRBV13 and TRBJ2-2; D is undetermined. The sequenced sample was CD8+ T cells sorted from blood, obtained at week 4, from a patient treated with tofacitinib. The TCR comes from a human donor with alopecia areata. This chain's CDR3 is CASSYPTSWANTGELFF. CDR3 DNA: TGTGCCAGCAGCTACCCGACCTCCTGGGCGAACACCGGGGAGCTGTTTTTT.